This T cell receptor beta chain was captured in a study of shared clonotypes between healthy human individuals. On the study more broadly: Donors had three CD4 naive, three CD4 memory, two CD8 naive and one CD8 memory plate apiece. Findings of the study overall: Limited genetic and exposure-history diversity came from having few donors.

Template for every sorted-subset replicate PCR totaled approximately 0.2 ug DNA, around 33,000 T cell genomes. Assay used: immunoSEQ multiplex PCR; TCRdb lists only in-frame clones, some missing. Of approximately 2.4 million clones in the sample, approximately 94% were seen once. Only one count was recorded for this clone. No antigen is known for it. CDR3 length: 15 amino acids. The specimen sequenced was naive CD4+ T cells sorted from blood. Subset: CD45RA+ positively selected. The clonotype was recovered from a man aged 18-30 years in good health. The J gene is TRBJ2-7, the V gene TRBV21-1; the D call in the table, TRBD1, was not verified against the DNA. TRBV21-1 is a known pseudogene. The CDR3 region has the DNA TGTGCCAGCAGCGCTAGACAGGGGCCCCCCTACGAGCAGTACTTC. The encoded protein is CASSARQGPPYEQYF.